This entry describes one T cell receptor beta chain. Its antigen has not been determined. One base away there is no much larger clone; base qualities are not given. The CDR3 has 14 amino acids, counting the end cysteine and phenylalanine. Only the CDR3 part of the read is kept: 42 bases, read in frame from the first base. According to the germline V gene, CDR1 reads SGHAT and CDR2 reads FQNNGV. Germline trimming amounts to 3 bases on V and 5 bases on J, with 2 as the count of junction bases outside the gene matches. Whole blood was collected in K2EDTA tubes by collaborating institutions according to the institutions' own protocols. Collaborator samples were shipped for TCRbeta analysis as frozen whole blood, isolated PBMCs, or DNA extracted from either sample type. TCRbeta CDR3 regions were amplified from genomic DNA by means of the immunoSEQ Assay, a bias-controlled multiplex PCR. Processing in the source paper ran as follows. Within the assay, amplification of reference gene primers was used to estimate how many nucleated cells each sample contained. Sequence reads were collapsed and filtered to measure the absolute abundance of every unique TCRbeta CDR3 rearrangement. For each sample, productive Simpson clonality was calculated as the square root of Simpson's diversity index over productive rearrangements. TCRdb carries this immuneACCESS record with in-frame sequences only. Its versions omit some clonotypes, under half of them owing to an unresolved V gene in the studies checked, with the rest unexplained. That table supplies the V and J calls and clone size; D and trimming were determined from the DNA. This sample is represented by 200,000 to 300,000 clones; around 81% of them were singletons. The ten largest clones capture around 6.8% of the sample.

The data were obtained in a study of blood T cell repertoires in COVID-19 (dated by TCRdb to about 2020). Notes on the research overall: Collaborator samples came from the United States, Italy and Spain and covered acute and convalescent phases of COVID-19. The material from the prospective study consisted of cDNA or gDNA derived from T cells, B-cell-depleted T cells, or PBMCs. Deeply sampled blood TCRbeta repertoires from subjects exposed to, actively infected with, or recovered from COVID-19 were included in the dataset. The repertoires were released in a freely available public database meant as a resource for research on the immune response to SARS-CoV-2. The samples were drawn from the first 160 participants of the ongoing ImmuneRACE study and from some 1,300 subjects provided by 6 global collaborators. A de-identified subject ID, COVID-19 status, age in years and sex were almost always included in the sample metadata. Where available, HLA class I and class II types were taken from metadata supplied by the sample provider and were not determined by assay-based typing.

Results and caveats for the whole study, not just this receptor: How much clinical and demographic metadata was included differed by source and by participant, and the metadata was provided uncurated.

The chain is assembled from TRBV11-2 and TRBJ2-1; 9 junctional bases match TRBD1. Sequenced: peripheral blood. The receptor was derived from a woman in her sixties with active or convalescent COVID-19. CDR3 protein: CASSFDRGNNEQFF. The sequenced DNA is TGTGCCAGCAGCTTCGACAGGGGGAACAATGAGCAGTTCTTC. Where the CDR3 stops, the reference TRBV11-2 and TRBJ2-1 genes take over; the full variable domain is EAGVAQSPRYKIIEKRQSVAFWCNPISGHATLYWYQQILGQGPKLLIQFQNNGVVDDSQLPKDRFSAERLKGVDSTLKIQPAKLEDSAVYLCASSFDRGNNEQFFGPGTRLTVL.